The source of this T cell receptor (beta chain) is a study of shared clonotypes between healthy human individuals (TCRdb year 2020). Regarding the research as a whole: The cohort comprised a couple of women and a few men aged 18 to 49 years. Per donor, three plates each were used for CD4 naive and CD4 memory, two for CD8 naive, and one for CD8 memory. The study deeply sequenced blood TCR repertoires of about 5 healthy adults to estimate repertoire size and the extent of clonotype sharing between individuals. Different laboratories and diverse techniques were used to prepare libraries and sequence TCR repertoires, to increase sequencing depth and limit assay-specific biases. Leukapheresis yielded between about 0.94 and 8.9 billion PBMCs per donor. Overall study outcomes, separate from this receptor: The genetic and exposure-history diversity represented was limited by the small number of donors. Sampling was restricted to blood, and TCR repertoires in tissue are likely to differ from TCR repertoires in blood. Higher generation probabilities were observed for clonotypes shared by all four sorted-subset donors than for non-shared clonotypes. Sharing across several donors was observed for about 5% of naive CD4, over 3% of naive CD8, over 2% of memory CD4, and roughly 0.43% of memory CD8 clonotypes. Even with the large sequencing depth, rarefaction of the sorted-subset datasets indicated that sequencing was incomplete. Pairwise subsampling led to the expectation that sequencing depth would affect the degree of clonotype sharing among donors. Larger estimated clonotype richness was generally found for naive subsets than for memory subsets.

Using the deep immunoSEQ assay, TCR CDR3 regions were amplified from genomic DNA by multiplex PCR. Genomic DNA extracted from each cell subset was distributed evenly over all wells of several immunoSEQ 96-well plates, and each plate served as one replicate. For sorted subsets, approximately 200 ng of genomic DNA, equivalent to roughly 33,000 T cell genomes, went into each replicate PCR. The purified libraries were quantified using a Qubit 3.0 fluorometer, sized with a Bioanalyzer 2100, and then quantified again using the KAPA Library Quantification kit. A separate single-read 150-cycle Illumina NextSeq 550 flow cell was used to sequence each immunoSEQ 96-well plate. From the authors' description of their analysis: Because the immunoSEQ output held only junctional sequences and lacked quality scores, the filtering could not match the filtering applied to full-length reads. To assign V/J genes and CDR3, sequences were annotated using PyIR, a Python wrapper for IgBLAST v1.9, with IMGT germline references. Reads were removed for weak V/J assignments (E-value above 1e-6), missing CDR3, stop codons, out-of-frame junctions, or ambiguous translated residues. V3J clonotypes were defined as sequences sharing the same inferred V gene, J gene, and CDR3 amino acid sequence. Percentage overlap between repertoires was calculated by dividing the number of shared unique clonotypes by the size of the smaller repertoire. RTK rarefaction, the Chao1 estimator, and Recon v2.1 estimates of unobserved clonotypes were used to assess repertoire richness. OLGA was used to compute generation probabilities for all TCRbeta clonotypes that the gDNA method yielded from a handful of donors. Drawn from immuneACCESS, this table holds only the in-frame rearrangements with V and J called that TCRdb kept. Clones are partly lost; checked studies trace under half to an unresolved V gene and leave the rest unexplained. That table supplies the V and J calls and clone size; D and trimming were determined from the DNA. For this sample the table gives 550,000 to 800,000 clones, of which around 74% were detected only once. The biggest ten clones account for 1.7% of the sample.

The cysteine opens and the phenylalanine closes a CDR3 of 14 amino acids. Only the CDR3 portion is preserved as DNA: 42 bases, with reading frame beginning at the first base. The germline V gene gives CDR1 as MDHEN and CDR2 as SYDVKM. V and J lose 3 bases and 4 bases, and a span of 7 bases separates them. Donors were healthy HIV-negative adults with no recently reported acute infections or vaccinations. All donors were Caucasian adults living in Nashville, Tennessee, USA. CD4+ T cells were enriched by magnetic negative selection, after which naive cells were positively selected on CD45RA and the negative fraction was taken as the memory subset. Blood was collected by leukapheresis, and PBMCs were isolated by Ficoll-Histopaque density gradient centrifugation and then cryopreserved in liquid nitrogen vapor phase. Purity and quantity of every magnetically sorted T cell population were checked by analytical flow cytometry. Genomic DNA was isolated from each sorted fraction and quantified by UV absorbance on a Nanodrop 2000c.

Comment on this clone: No cognate antigen has been identified for it. No qualities accompany the bases; no much larger clone lies one base away.

Sequenced sample: memory CD4+ T cells sorted from blood. The cell subset or site label on this specimen signifies: CD45RA-negative fraction. The sequence is built from TRBV28 and TRBJ2-6, with the identity of the D gene unclear. This clonotype was obtained from a woman between 25 and 40 years old in good health. The CDR3 region reads CASSFRIGANVLTF. The DNA reads TGTGCCAGCAGTTTCAGGATAGGGGCCAACGTCCTGACTTTC.